This TCR beta chain was obtained from a study of Ad26.COV2.S vaccination and SARS-CoV-2 variants. As for the study in general: Donor participated within the Ad26.COV2.S arm of the COV1001 trial.

Libraries were prepared by immunoSEQ multiplex PCR; TCRdb keeps only in-frame clonotypes and omits some of them. The table has fewer than 900,000 clones, 89% seen once. The CDR3 runs to 13 residues. Germline V lookup: CDR1 SNHLY, CDR2 FYNNEI. With 4 bases removed from V and 7 bases from J, the gap between germline ends came to 11 bases. Described treatment: around 19 received Ad26.COV2.S at low or high dose, single or two shots; 5 received placebo; per-sample allocation not given. Samples came from day 63 after the first vaccine or placebo injection. Expression of Wuhan-strain SARS-CoV-2 spike came from the Ad26 vector that formed the vaccine.

This TCR derives from a person between 18 and 60 years old who received the Ad26.COV2.S COVID-19 vaccine or a placebo. V and J are TRBV2 and TRBJ1-5, with a weak D call TRBD1 (5 bases). The source material was peripheral blood, sampled in a trial of Ad26.COV2.S vaccine versus placebo. The CDR3 reads CASSGGSGQPQHF. CDR3 nucleotide sequence: TGTGCCAGCAGTGGAGGGTCAGGGCAGCCCCAGCATTTT.